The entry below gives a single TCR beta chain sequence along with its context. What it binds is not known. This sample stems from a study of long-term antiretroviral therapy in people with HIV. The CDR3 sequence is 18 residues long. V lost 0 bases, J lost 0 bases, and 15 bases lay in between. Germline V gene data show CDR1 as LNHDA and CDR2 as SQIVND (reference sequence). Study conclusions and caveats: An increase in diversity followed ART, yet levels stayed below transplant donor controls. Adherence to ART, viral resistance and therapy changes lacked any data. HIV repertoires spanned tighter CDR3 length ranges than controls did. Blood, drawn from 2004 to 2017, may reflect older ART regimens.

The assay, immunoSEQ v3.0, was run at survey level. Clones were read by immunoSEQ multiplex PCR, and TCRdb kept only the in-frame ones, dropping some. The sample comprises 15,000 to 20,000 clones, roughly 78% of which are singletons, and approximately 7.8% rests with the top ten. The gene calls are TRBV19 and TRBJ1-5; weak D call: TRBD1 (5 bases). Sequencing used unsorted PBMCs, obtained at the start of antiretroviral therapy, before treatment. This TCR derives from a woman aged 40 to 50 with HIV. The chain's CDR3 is CASSIEGPAGHSNQPQHF. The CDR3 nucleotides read TGTGCCAGTAGTATAGAAGGACCGGCAGGGCATAGCAATCAGCCCCAGCATTTT.